This T cell receptor beta chain is drawn from a study of blood T cell repertoires in COVID-19. Study at large: COVID-19 samples from acute and convalescent phases originated in the United States, Italy and Spain. PBMCs, B-cell-depleted T cells, or T cells were the source of the cDNA or gDNA that made up the material.

This clone appeared once. Germline V gene sequence: CDR1 MNHEY, CDR2 SVGAGI. V was clipped by 6 bases and J by 9 bases; unmatched bases: 6. CDR3 length equals 13 residues. How the authors handled the data: Amplification of reference gene primers provided the estimated nucleated cell counts. Profiled with immunoSEQ multiplex PCR; TCRdb holds only in-frame clones, not every one. That table gives V, J and clone size, and the DNA gave D and trimming. The sample has 100,000 to 120,000 clones, approximately 90% seen once; the top ten hold 4.5% to 5%. This clonotype was sampled from a human donor in a cohort sampled during active COVID-19. Sequenced input: peripheral blood. This sequence joins TRBV6-5 and TRBJ1-1; 11 positions match TRBD1. CDR3 DNA: TGTGCCAGCAGAGGACAGGGGGCGGCCAAAGCTTTCTTT. As protein: CASRGQGAAKAFF.